A selection of T cell receptor beta chains follows, all from one sample in a study of OX40 agonist ivuxolimab in advanced cancers. TCRdb's copy holds only in-frame clones and misses some; the assay was immunoSEQ multiplex PCR. The sample carries 55,000 to 65,000 clones, about 89% recorded once. Sequences were derived from CD4+ or CD8+ T cells sorted from blood, sampled in a trial of the OX40 agonist ivuxolimab. The receptor set was obtained from an adult with an advanced solid tumor such as melanoma, head and neck, liver or kidney cancer. Both conserved end residues are part of each CDR3. Fields, in order: clone size, J gene, V gene, D gene, CDR3 DNA, CDR3 protein. The D gene is left open where the match is weak. For some rows the clone size is stated as once, few or many, or as a class when expanded; others skip it.

- TRBJ1-2 TRBV29-1 - TGCAGCGTTGAAGACGCCGGGGACAACTATGGCTACACCTTC CSVEDAGDNYGYTF
- TRBJ1-2 TRBV25-1 TRBD1 TGTGCCAGCCAGACAGGGGTTGGGGGCTACACCTTC CASQTGVGGYTF
once TRBJ2-1 TRBV6-1 - TGTGCCAGCAGTGAAGAGGGTTGGGCAGGGGAAGGCAATGAGCAGTTCTTC CASSEEGWAGEGNEQFF
- TRBJ1-5 TRBV15 TRBD1 TGTGCCACCAGCCCCCAGGACAGGGTCGATCAGCCCCAGCATTTT CATSPQDRVDQPQHF
- TRBJ1-1 TRBV15 - TGTGCCACCAGCGATAGGGACGGGCCTAGAGGAGCTTTCTTT CATSDRDGPRGAFF
- TRBJ1-5 TRBV7-9 - TGTGCCAGCAGCTACTCGAGCAATCAGCCCCAGCATTTT CASSYSSNQPQHF
- TRBJ2-1 TRBV4-1 TRBD2 TGCGCCAGCAGCCAAGGTTCGGCGGGGGGGCCTAACTCCTACAATGAGCAGTTCTTC CASSQGSAGGPNSYNEQFF
once TRBJ1-5 TRBV6-6 TRBD1 TGTGCCAGCAGTCCCGTACAGGGGAGCCAGCCCCAGCATTTT CASSPVQGSQPQHF
- TRBJ2-3 TRBV7-9 - TGTGCCAGCAGACAGGCCTCCGGGGGCACAGATACGCAGTATTTT CASRQASGGTDTQYF
once TRBJ1-1 TRBV2 - TGTGCCAGCAGCGGCACAGGTCCCACTGAAGCTTTCTTT CASSGTGPTEAFF
- TRBJ2-2 TRBV7-9 TRBD1 TGTGCCAGCAGCTTAGAACAGGGGGCAACCGGGGAGCTGTTTTTT CASSLEQGATGELFF
- TRBJ1-5 TRBV21-1 - TGTGCCAGCAGCAACACGTTCTGGGGCAAGAATCAGCCCCAGCATTTT CASSNTFWGKNQPQHF
- TRBJ1-1 TRBV4-1 - TGCGCCAGCAGCCAAGATCTTGGGGCAGGCACTGAAGCTTTCTTT CASSQDLGAGTEAFF